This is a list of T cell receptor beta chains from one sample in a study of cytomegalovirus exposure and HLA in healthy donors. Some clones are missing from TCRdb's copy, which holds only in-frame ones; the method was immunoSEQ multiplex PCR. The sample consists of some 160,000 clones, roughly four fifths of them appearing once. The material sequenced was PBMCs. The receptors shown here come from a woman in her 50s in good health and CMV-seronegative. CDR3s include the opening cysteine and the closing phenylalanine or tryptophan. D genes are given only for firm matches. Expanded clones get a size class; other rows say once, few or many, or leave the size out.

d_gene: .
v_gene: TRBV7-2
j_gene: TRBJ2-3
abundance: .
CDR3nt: TGTGCCAGCAGCTTAGCTCGGGTAGATACGCAGTATTTT
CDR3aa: CASSLARVDTQYF

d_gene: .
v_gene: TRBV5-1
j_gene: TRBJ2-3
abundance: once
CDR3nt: TGCGCCAGCAGCTTAGGTACAGCCGTAAGCACAGATACGCAGTATTTT
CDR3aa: CASSLGTAVSTDTQYF

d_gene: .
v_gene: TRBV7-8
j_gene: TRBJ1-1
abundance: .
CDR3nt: TGTGCCAGCAGCTCCGACAGCTGGACTGAAGCTTTCTTT
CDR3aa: CASSSDSWTEAFF

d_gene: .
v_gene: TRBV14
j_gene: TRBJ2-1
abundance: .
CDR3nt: TGTGCCAGCAGACAGGGATCTGGTAATGAGCAGTTCTTC
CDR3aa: CASRQGSGNEQFF

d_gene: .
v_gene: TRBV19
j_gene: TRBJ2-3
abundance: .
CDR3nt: TGTGCCAGTAGTCCACTAGTACAGGGAGTTAGCACAGATACGCAGTATTTT
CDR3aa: CASSPLVQGVSTDTQYF

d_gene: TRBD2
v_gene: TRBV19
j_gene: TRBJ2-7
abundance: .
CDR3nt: TGTGCCAGTACTCTCCGGCGCGGGGGTTCCTACGAGCAGTACTTC
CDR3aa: CASTLRRGGSYEQYF

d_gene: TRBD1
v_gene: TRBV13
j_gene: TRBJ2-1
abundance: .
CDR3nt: TGTGCCAGCAGCCCACAAAGGGTTAACAGGGGCAATGAGCAGTTCTTC
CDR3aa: CASSPQRVNRGNEQFF

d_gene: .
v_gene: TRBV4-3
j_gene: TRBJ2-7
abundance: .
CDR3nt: TGCGCCAGCAGCCAGGACCTACGGGCCGCGGGCGACGAGCAGTACTTC
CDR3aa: CASSQDLRAAGDEQYF

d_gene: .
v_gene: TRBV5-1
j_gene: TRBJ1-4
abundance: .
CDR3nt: TGCGCCAGCAGCCCCATTACTAATGAAAAACTGTTTTTT
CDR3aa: CASSPITNEKLFF

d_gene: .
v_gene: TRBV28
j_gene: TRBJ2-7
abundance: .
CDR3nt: TGTGCCAGCAGTTTTGAGGGAGTCTTTGCCTACGAGCAGTACTTC
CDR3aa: CASSFEGVFAYEQYF

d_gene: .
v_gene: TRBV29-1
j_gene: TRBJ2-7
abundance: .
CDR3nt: TGCAGCGTTCTGCCCAGGGTGGGGGAGCAGTACTTC
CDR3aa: CSVLPRVGEQYF

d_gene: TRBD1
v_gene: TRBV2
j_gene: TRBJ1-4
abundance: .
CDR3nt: TGTGCCAGCAGGGGAACAGACAGGGTATCGGCAAAACTGTTTTTT
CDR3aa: CASRGTDRVSAKLFF

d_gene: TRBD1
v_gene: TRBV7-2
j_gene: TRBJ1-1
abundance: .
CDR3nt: TGTGCCAGCAGCTTCGGGGACAGACCGAACACTGAAGCTTTCTTT
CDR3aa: CASSFGDRPNTEAFF

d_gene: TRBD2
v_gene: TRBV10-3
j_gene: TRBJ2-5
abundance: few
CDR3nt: TGTGCCATCCGTAGCGGGGGGGCGGAAGAGACCCAGTACTTC
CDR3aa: CAIRSGGAEETQYF

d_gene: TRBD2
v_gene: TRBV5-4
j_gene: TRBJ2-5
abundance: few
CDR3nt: TGTGCCAGCAGCCGGACTAGCGGGGACCAAGAGACCCAGTACTTC
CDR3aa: CASSRTSGDQETQYF

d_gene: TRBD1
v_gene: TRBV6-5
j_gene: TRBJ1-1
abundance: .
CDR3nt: TGTGCCAGCAGGCCCCGGGGACAGGGGACTGAAGCTTTCTTT
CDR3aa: CASRPRGQGTEAFF

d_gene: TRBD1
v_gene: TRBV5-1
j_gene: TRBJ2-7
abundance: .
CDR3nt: TGCGCCAGCAGCTCAATACCGGGACAGGGTATCTACGAGCAGTACTTC
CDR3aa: CASSSIPGQGIYEQYF

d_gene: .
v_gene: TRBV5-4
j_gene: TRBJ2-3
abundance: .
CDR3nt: TGTGCCAGCAGCTTGGCCGTCGGGAGTCGGCCAGATACGCAGTATTTT
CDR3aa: CASSLAVGSRPDTQYF

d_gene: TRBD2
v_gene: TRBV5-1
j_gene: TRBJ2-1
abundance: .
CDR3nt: TGCGCCAGCAGCTTGGGATTAGCGGGGGGTTACAATGAGCAGTTCTTC
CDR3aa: CASSLGLAGGYNEQFF

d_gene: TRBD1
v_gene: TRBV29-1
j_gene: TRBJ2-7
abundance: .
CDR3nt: TGCAGCGTTGACCCTGACAGGGGCGAGCAGTACTTC
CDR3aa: CSVDPDRGEQYF

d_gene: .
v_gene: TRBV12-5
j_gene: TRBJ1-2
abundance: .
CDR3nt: TGTGCTAGTGGTTTGGTACAAGGGGGGGATAGAGCTAACTATGGCTACACCTTC
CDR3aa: CASGLVQGGDRANYGYTF

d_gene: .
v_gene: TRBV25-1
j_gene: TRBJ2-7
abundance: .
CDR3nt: TGTGCCAGCAGTGATCCGGTTTCCGAGCAGTACTTC
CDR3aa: CASSDPVSEQYF

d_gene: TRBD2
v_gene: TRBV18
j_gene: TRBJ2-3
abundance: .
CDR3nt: TGTGCCAGCTCACCGCTAGCGGGAGGGGAGACAGATACGCAGTATTTT
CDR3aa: CASSPLAGGETDTQYF

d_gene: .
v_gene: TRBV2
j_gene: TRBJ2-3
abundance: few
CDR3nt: TGTGCCAGCAGTTACACAGATACGCAGTATTTT
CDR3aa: CASSYTDTQYF

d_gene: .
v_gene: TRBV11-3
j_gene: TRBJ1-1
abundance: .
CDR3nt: TGTGCCAGCAGCTTTGGGGGGGGTCGAACTGAAGCTTTCTTT
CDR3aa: CASSFGGGRTEAFF

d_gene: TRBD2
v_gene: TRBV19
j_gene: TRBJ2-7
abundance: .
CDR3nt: TGTGCCAGTAGTCCCAGTGGACTAGTCCTCTCCTACGAGCAGTACTTC
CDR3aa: CASSPSGLVLSYEQYF

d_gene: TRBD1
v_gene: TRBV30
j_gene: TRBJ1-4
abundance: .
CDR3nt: TGTGCCTGGAGTGCCATGCCGGGACAGGGAGTGTCTAATGAAAAACTGTTTTTT
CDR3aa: CAWSAMPGQGVSNEKLFF